Below, 27 T cell receptor beta chains from the same sample are listed, as sequenced in a study of Ad26.COV2.S vaccination and SARS-CoV-2 variants (dated by TCRdb to about 2021). The intended sense of this specimen's treatment or condition label: some 19 received Ad26.COV2.S at low or high dose, single or two shots; 5 received placebo; per-sample allocation not given. Repertoires of vaccine and placebo recipients were sequenced from samples taken on day 63 after the first injection. The library relied on the immunoSEQ multiplex PCR assay. This is the immuneACCESS table as TCRdb keeps it, with only in-frame sequences that have V and J called. A part of the clones is gone; compared with another copy, unresolved V genes explain less than half, and the rest is unexplained. Present in this sample are around 300,000 clones, about 88% of which were seen just once. The ten biggest clones cover roughly 6% of the sample.

The starting material was peripheral blood, obtained in a trial of Ad26.COV2.S vaccine versus placebo. The source is a person aged 18 to 65 who received the Ad26.COV2.S COVID-19 vaccine or a placebo.

As regards this clone: Other nucleotide sequences in the sample specify the same CDR3. The genes are TRBV7-9 and TRBJ1-2, with a weak D call TRBD1 (5 bases). The CDR3 covers 13 residues. Germline values: CDR1 SEHNR, CDR2 FQNEAQ (reference sequence). The germline V and J ends were trimmed by 1 base and 2 bases, with 5 bases remaining between them. The CDR3: CASSLGGNYGYTF. The DNA for the CDR3 is TGTGCCAGCAGCTTAGGGGGCAACTATGGCTACACCTTC.

This clone showed up just once. The J gene is TRBJ2-1, the V gene TRBV19; D is undetermined. Trimming took 7 bases from V and 3 from J, leaving 13 bases between them. The CDR3 has 14 amino acids. CDR1 LNHDA and CDR2 SQIVND come from the germline V gene (reference sequence). The CDR3 nucleotides are TGTGCCAGTACCCGCGGACGACTCTACAATGAGCAGTTCTTC. Amino acid sequence: CASTRGRLYNEQFF. Combining the CDR3 with reference TRBV19 and TRBJ2-1 gives the whole variable domain DGGITQSPKYLFRKEGQNVTLSCEQNLNHDAMYWYRQDPGQGLRLIYYSQIVNDFQKGDIAEGYSVSREKKESFPLTVTSAQKNPTAFYLCASTRGRLYNEQFFGPGTRLTVL.

J is TRBJ2-1 and V is TRBV10-3; 11 bases are shared with TRBD2. This CDR3 spans 15 amino acids. With V trimmed by 4 bases and J by 10 bases, 9 bases remained unmatched. Per the germline V gene, CDR1 is ENHRY and CDR2 is SYGVKD. The CDR3 DNA is TGTGCCATCAGTGTAGCGGGGGGGACGTACTTGGAGCAGTTCTTC. Amino acid sequence: CAISVAGGTYLEQFF.

The V call is TRBV28, the J call TRBJ2-1; TRBD2 might be the D (6 bases). The CDR3 runs 17 residues. Trimming pared 4 bases from V and 5 bases from J, leaving 21 bases between. Per the germline V gene, CDR1 is MDHEN and CDR2 is SYDVKM. The CDR3 bases are TGTGCCAGCAGTTCTACGGGACCGGGACTGGGGCACAATGAGCAGTTCTTC. As protein: CASSSTGPGLGHNEQFF.

The chain employs TRBV6-5 and TRBJ1-5, with 8 bases identical to TRBD1. This CDR3 comprises 12 residues. J lost 5 bases, V lost 6 bases, and 0 bases had no gene match. From germline, CDR1 is MNHEY and CDR2 SVGAGI. The CDR3 sequence is CASRDRDQPQHF. The CDR3 DNA reads TGTGCCAGCAGGGACAGGGATCAGCCCCAGCATTTT.

The chain employs TRBV5-4 and TRBJ1-4; D is uncertain. Trimming stripped 2 bases from V and 6 bases from J, with 8 bases between. Germline CDR1 and CDR2: SGHNT and YYREEE (reference sequence). The CDR3 runs to 13 residues. The CDR3: CASSFGGDEKLFF. The CDR3 nucleotides are TGTGCCAGCAGCTTTGGCGGCGATGAAAAACTGTTTTTT.

The chain has TRBV19 and TRBJ1-6; tentatively, D is TRBD1 (6 bases). The CDR3 has 18 amino acids. V lost 6 bases, J lost 0 bases, and 18 bases lay in between. From germline, CDR1 is LNHDA and CDR2 SQIVND (reference sequence). The CDR3 sequence: CASRLTRMDSSYNSPLHF. The CDR3 coding sequence is TGTGCCAGTAGATTAACGAGAATGGACAGCTCCTATAATTCACCCCTCCACTTT.

This clone occurred once. The chain has TRBV7-9 and TRBJ2-1, with a weak D call TRBD1 (9 bases). CDR3 length equals 18 residues. The germline V gene has CDR1 SEHNR and CDR2 FQNEAQ (reference sequence). The V gene lost 5 bases and the J gene lost 6 bases, with 26 bases spanning the gap. CDR3: CASSRHYGGDRAGNEQFF. The CDR3 bases are TGTGCCAGCAGCCGACACTACGGGGGGGACAGGGCTGGCAATGAGCAGTTCTTC.

This sequence joins TRBV28 and TRBJ1-2, with D unclear. The V end lost 6 bases, the J end lost 7 bases, and 18 bases lay between the germline ends. CDR3 length: 14 amino acids. CDR1 is MDHEN and CDR2 is SYDVKM in the germline V gene. CDR3 region: CASRAVGPGSGYTF. The CDR3 DNA reads as TGTGCCAGCAGGGCCGTTGGGCCGGGGTCTGGCTACACCTTC.

The chain is built from TRBV4-3 and TRBJ2-7; 11 nucleotides line up with TRBD1. The V and J ends lost 1 base and 0 bases, in that order; junction bases with no gene match: 5. This CDR3 comprises 17 residues. CDR1 LGHNA and CDR2 YSLEER come from the germline V gene. The DNA for the CDR3 is TGCGCCAGCAGCCAAGGCTGGACAGGGGGCCACTCCTACGAGCAGTACTTC. Its translation is CASSQGWTGGHSYEQYF.

The chain couples TRBV28 to TRBJ2-5; no definite D call. The CDR3 consists of 11 residues. Germline values: CDR1 MDHEN, CDR2 SYDVKM. Trimming shortened V by 3 bases and J by 5 bases, and 4 bases separated the two germline ends. The DNA of the CDR3 is TGTGCCAGCAGTTTGGTGGAGACCCAGTACTTC. Amino acid sequence: CASSLVETQYF.

The chain has TRBV7-3 and TRBJ2-7; D is unclear. This CDR3 contains 14 residues. The germline V and J ends were trimmed by 6 bases and 2 bases, with 14 bases remaining between them. Germline assignment: CDR1 SGHTA and CDR2 FQGTGA. CDR3 amino acids: CASSPYMSPYEQYF. CDR3 bases: TGTGCCAGCAGTCCATACATGAGCCCCTACGAGCAGTACTTC.

In its sample, this clone was seen a few times. This chain connects TRBV5-4 to TRBJ1-4; 7 bases are a match to TRBD1. Germline V gene sequence: CDR1 SGHNT, CDR2 YYREEE (reference sequence). The CDR3 is 15 amino acids. The V gene end was trimmed by 4 bases and the J gene end by 6 bases; junction bases not matched to a gene: 9. The CDR3 spells CASSRRTGVDEKLFF. The DNA of the CDR3 is TGTGCCAGCAGCCGGAGGACAGGAGTGGATGAAAAACTGTTTTTT.

The V call is TRBV5-1, the J call TRBJ2-3; unclear D gene. Trimming pared 0 bases from V and 2 bases from J, leaving 1 base between. The germline V gene encodes CDR1 SGHRS and CDR2 YFSETQ. The CDR3 spans 12 residues. CDR3 sequence (DNA): TGCGCCAGCAGCTTGGCCACAGATACGCAGTATTTT. Amino acids: CASSLATDTQYF.

The V call is TRBV4-2, the J call TRBJ2-5; D remains ambiguous. This CDR3 is 17 amino acids long. The V gene lost 0 bases and the J gene lost 4 bases, with 18 bases spanning the gap. Germline V gene data show CDR1 as LGHNA and CDR2 as YNFKEQ. The CDR3 spells CASSQDITKETSETQYF. CDR3 coding DNA: TGTGCCAGCAGCCAAGACATTACCAAAGAAACCTCAGAGACCCAGTACTTC.

J is TRBJ2-6 and V is TRBV6-4; 7 positions match TRBD2. V trimming: 3 bases; J trimming: 12 bases; junction bases outside the gene matches: 11. This CDR3 has 15 amino acids. Germline CDR1 reads MRHNA; CDR2 reads SNTAGT. The CDR3 bases are TGTGCCAGCAGTGAGGGAGGGGTTCTCACTGGCGTCCTGACTTTC. This translates into CASSEGGVLTGVLTF.

This clone was picked up one time. The chain is built from TRBV28 and TRBJ1-1; D not certain. Germline V gene data show CDR1 as MDHEN and CDR2 as SYDVKM. CDR3 length: 10 amino acids. Trimming cost V 10 bases and J 6 bases, with 9 bases left between them. For the CDR3, the DNA is TGTGCCACCGTTGGTGCTGAAGCTTTCTTT. Translating gives CATVGAEAFF.

CDR3 DNA: TGTGCCAGCAGCTTATCAGTACAGAGCAATCAGCCCCAGCATTTT. Translating it yields CASSLSVQSNQPQHF. This sequence joins TRBV7-8 and TRBJ1-5; D not resolved. The length of the CDR3 is 15 residues. Germline V gene lookup returns CDR1 SGHVS and CDR2 FQNEAQ. V shed 2 bases and J shed 1 base, with 9 bases lying between them.

The V gene is TRBV18, the J gene TRBJ1-1, with D unclear. The V and J ends lost 6 bases and 11 bases respectively, with 16 bases between them. Germline lookup yields CDR1 KGHSH and CDR2 LQKENI. This CDR3 contains 12 residues. The CDR3 DNA sequence: TGTGCCAGCTCCCAACAAGACTCCAGGGCTTTCTTT. Translation gives CASSQQDSRAFF.

This chain uses TRBV4-1 with TRBJ1-1; no reliable D call. The CDR3 totals 14 residues. CDR1 MGHRA and CDR2 YSYEKL come from the germline V gene. V lost 0 bases and J 4 bases, leaving 9 bases between the germline ends. As DNA, the CDR3 is TGCGCCAGCAGCCAAGAAGGGTTTGGCACTGAAGCTTTCTTT. Its protein is CASSQEGFGTEAFF.

The chain carries TRBV7-3 and TRBJ2-6; D gene unclear. The length of the CDR3 is 14 residues. Germline-derived CDR1 and CDR2 are SGHTA and FQGTGA. V lost 5 bases and J 4 bases, leaving 9 bases between the germline ends. Here the CDR3 DNA reads TGTGCCAGCAGCCAAGCGTCCGGGGCCAACGTCCTGACTTTC. Amino acids: CASSQASGANVLTF.

This clone appeared once. This sequence joins TRBV3-1 (or the pseudogene TRBV3-2) and TRBJ2-3; D may correspond to TRBD1 or TRBD2 (6 bases each). CDR1 is LGHDT, CDR2 YNNKEL, per germline (reference sequence). CDR3 size: 13 residues. V was shortened by 0 bases and J by 8 bases, with 9 bases between the two germline ends. The CDR3 bases are TGTGCCAGCAGCCAAGAGGGGGGCGGTACGCAGTATTTT. It specifies CASSQEGGGTQYF.

The J gene is TRBJ1-2, the V gene TRBV18, with D uncertain. In germline, CDR1 is KGHSH, CDR2 LQKENI. CDR3 length: 14 residues. Trimming took off 2 bases at V and 3 bases at J, with 10 bases between the two ends. The DNA of the CDR3 is TGTGCCAGCTCACCAAGCCCGGGTGACTATGGCTACACCTTC. Protein: CASSPSPGDYGYTF.

The chain is built from TRBV27 and TRBJ1-6; 9 nucleotides line up with TRBD1. This CDR3 is 14 amino acids long. CDR1 is MNHEY and CDR2 is SMNVEV in the germline V gene (reference sequence). V trimming: 10 bases; J trimming: 7 bases; junction bases outside the gene matches: 8. CDR3 nucleotides: TGTGCCACCAAAACAGGGGGCTACAATTCACCCCTCCACTTT. Translated: CATKTGGYNSPLHF.

The chain recombines TRBV4-3 with TRBJ2-2, with 8 bases aligning to TRBD2. Germline V lookup: CDR1 LGHNA, CDR2 YSLEER. The CDR3 is 15 residues long. V lost 0 bases to trimming and J lost 7 bases; unmatched junction nucleotides: 4. Here the CDR3 DNA reads TGCGCCAGCAGCCAAGATCCAGCGGGAGTCGGGGAGCTGTTTTTT. Translation gives CASSQDPAGVGELFF.

In its sample, this clone was seen once. The chain couples TRBV10-1 to TRBJ2-1; 7 nucleotides line up with TRBD1. Germline V gene sequence: CDR1 WNHNN, CDR2 SYGVQD (reference sequence). Losses at the gene ends were 9 bases for V and 8 bases for J; bases not matched to a gene: 10. The CDR3 spans 13 residues. The CDR3 nucleotides are TGCGCCAGGAGGGTGACAGGGTTCCATGAGCAGTTCTTC. Its protein is CARRVTGFHEQFF.

The chain links TRBV28 to TRBJ2-1; 9 nucleotides align to TRBD2. V lost 5 bases to trimming and J lost 6 bases; unmatched junction nucleotides: 8. The length of the CDR3 is 15 residues. Germline-derived CDR1 and CDR2 are MDHEN and SYDVKM. The chain's CDR3 is CASSATGTSSNEQFF. CDR3 nucleotides: TGTGCCAGCAGTGCAACCGGGACTAGCAGCAATGAGCAGTTCTTC.